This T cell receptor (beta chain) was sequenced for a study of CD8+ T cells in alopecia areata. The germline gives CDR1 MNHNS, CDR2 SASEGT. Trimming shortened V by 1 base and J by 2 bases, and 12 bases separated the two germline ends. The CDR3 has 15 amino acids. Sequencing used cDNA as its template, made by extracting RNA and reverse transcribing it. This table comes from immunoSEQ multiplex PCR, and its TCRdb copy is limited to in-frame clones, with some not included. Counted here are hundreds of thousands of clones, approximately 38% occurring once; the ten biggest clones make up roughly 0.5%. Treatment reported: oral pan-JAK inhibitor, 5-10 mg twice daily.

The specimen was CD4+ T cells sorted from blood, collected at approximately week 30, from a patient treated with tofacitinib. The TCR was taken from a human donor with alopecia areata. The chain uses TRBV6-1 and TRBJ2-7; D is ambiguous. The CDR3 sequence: CASSEVAATPYEQYF. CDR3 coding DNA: TGTGCCAGCAGTGAAGTAGCCGCTACACCCTACGAGCAGTACTTC.